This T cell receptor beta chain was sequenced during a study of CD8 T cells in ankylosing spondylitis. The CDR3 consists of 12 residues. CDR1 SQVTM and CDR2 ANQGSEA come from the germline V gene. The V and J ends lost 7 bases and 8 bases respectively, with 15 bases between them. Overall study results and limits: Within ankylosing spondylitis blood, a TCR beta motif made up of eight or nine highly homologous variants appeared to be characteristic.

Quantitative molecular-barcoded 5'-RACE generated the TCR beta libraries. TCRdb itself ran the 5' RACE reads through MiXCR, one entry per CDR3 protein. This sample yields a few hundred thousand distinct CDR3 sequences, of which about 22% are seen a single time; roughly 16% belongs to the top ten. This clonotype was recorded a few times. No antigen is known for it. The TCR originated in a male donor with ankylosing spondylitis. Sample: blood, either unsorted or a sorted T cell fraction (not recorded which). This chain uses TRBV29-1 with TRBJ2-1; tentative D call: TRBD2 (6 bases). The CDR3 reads CSAMTSFDEQFF. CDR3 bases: TGCAGCGCCATGACTAGTTTCGATGAGCAGTTCTTC.